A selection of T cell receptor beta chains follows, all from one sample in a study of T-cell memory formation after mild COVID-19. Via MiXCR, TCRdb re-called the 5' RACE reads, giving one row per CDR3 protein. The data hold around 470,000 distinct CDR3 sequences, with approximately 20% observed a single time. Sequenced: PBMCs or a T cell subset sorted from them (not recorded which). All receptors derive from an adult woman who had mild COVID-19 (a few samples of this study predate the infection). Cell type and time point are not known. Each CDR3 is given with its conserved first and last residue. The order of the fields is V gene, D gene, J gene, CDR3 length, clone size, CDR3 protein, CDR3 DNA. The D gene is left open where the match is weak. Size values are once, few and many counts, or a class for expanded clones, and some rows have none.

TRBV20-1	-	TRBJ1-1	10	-	CIGGDTEAFF	TGCATAGGCGGAGACACTGAAGCTTTCTTT
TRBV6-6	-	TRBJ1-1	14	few	CASSSQGRNTEAFF	TGTGCCAGCAGTTCTCAGGGGAGGAACACTGAAGCTTTCTTT
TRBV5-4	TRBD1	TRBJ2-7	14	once	CASRSDRGSYEQYF	TGTGCCAGCAGATCGGACAGGGGATCCTACGAGCAGTACTTC
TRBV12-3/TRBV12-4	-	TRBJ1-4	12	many	CASSSGTLGLFF	TGTGCCAGCAGTTCCGGGACCCTCGGACTGTTTTTT
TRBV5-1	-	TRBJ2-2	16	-	CASSLGEYANTGELFF	TGCGCCAGCAGCTTGGGAGAATACGCGAACACCGGGGAGCTGTTTTTT
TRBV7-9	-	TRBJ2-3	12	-	CASSLPSGTQYF	TGTGCCAGCAGCTTACCGTCGGGTACGCAGTATTTT
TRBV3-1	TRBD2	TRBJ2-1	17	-	CASSQGASSGRANEQFF	TGTGCCAGCAGCCAAGGGGCCTCTAGCGGGAGGGCCAATGAGCAGTTCTTC
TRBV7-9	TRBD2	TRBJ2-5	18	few	CASSLGAGTSGYQETQYF	TGTGCCAGCAGCTTAGGGGCAGGGACTAGCGGATACCAAGAGACCCAGTACTTC
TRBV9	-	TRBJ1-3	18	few	CASSPFAGNLISGNTIYF	TGTGCCAGCAGCCCTTTCGCAGGGAATTTAATATCTGGAAACACCATATATTTT
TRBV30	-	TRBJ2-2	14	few	CAWSPGRGPGELFF	TGTGCCTGGAGTCCCGGCCGAGGTCCTGGGGAGCTGTTTTTT
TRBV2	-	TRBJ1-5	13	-	CASSLGEEQPQHF	TGTGCCAGCAGTTTAGGGGAGGAGCAGCCCCAGCATTTT
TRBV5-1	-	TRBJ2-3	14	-	CASSSGLEVPTQYF	TGCGCCAGCAGCTCCGGGTTAGAAGTCCCTACGCAGTATTTT
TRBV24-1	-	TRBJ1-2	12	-	CATSTPVGGYTF	TGTGCCACCAGCACCCCCGTAGGCGGCTACACCTTC
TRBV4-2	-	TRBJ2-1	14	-	CASSQEYWRGEQFF	TGTGCCAGCAGCCAAGAATACTGGCGGGGTGAGCAGTTCTTC
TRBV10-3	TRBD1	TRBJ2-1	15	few	CAISDPGTGFSEQFF	TGTGCCATCAGTGACCCCGGGACAGGGTTTTCAGAGCAGTTCTTC
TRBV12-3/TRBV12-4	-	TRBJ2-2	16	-	CASGPGGQFAPGELFF	TGTGCCAGCGGCCCAGGCGGGCAGTTCGCCCCCGGGGAGCTGTTTTTT